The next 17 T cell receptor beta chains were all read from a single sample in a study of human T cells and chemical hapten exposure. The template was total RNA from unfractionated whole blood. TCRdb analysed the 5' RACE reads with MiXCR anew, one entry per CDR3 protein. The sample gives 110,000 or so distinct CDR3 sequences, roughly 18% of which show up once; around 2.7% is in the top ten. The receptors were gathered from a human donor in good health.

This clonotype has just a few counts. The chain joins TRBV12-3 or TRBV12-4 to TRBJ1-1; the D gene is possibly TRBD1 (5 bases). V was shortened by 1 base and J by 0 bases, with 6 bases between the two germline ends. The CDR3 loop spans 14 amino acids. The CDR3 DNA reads TGTGCCAGCAGTTTAGTGGGGGTGAACACTGAAGCTTTCTTT. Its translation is CASSLVGVNTEAFF.

The CDR3 DNA sequence: TGCAGTGCTAGTAGCGGGCTAGGGTACGAGCAGTACTTC. It codes for CSASSGLGYEQYF. The chain uses TRBV20-1 and TRBJ2-7; 7 bases align to TRBD2. Germline-derived CDR1 and CDR2 are DFQATT and SNEGSKA (reference sequence). This CDR3 has 13 residues. V shed 3 bases, J shed 4 bases, and the junction held 6 bases outside the gene matches.

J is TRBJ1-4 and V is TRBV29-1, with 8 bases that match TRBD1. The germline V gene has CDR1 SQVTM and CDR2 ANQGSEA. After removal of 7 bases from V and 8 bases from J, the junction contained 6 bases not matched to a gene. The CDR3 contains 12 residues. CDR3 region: CSAEQGGEKLFF. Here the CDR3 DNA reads TGCAGCGCCGAACAGGGGGGAGAAAAACTGTTTTTT.

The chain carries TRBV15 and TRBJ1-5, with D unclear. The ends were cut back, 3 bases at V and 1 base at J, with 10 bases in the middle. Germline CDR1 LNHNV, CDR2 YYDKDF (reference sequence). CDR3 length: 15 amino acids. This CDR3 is CATSSRGISNQPQHF. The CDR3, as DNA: TGTGCCACCAGCAGTCGTGGGATAAGCAATCAGCCCCAGCATTTT.

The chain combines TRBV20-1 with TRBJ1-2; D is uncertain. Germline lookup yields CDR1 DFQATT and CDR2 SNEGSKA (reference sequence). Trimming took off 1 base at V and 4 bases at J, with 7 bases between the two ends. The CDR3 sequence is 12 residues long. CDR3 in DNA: TGCAGTGCTAGAGTGTCTGGCTATGGCTACACCTTC. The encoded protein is CSARVSGYGYTF.

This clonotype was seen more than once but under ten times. CDR3 sequence reads: CASSPDWSNEQFF. The CDR3 coding sequence is TGTGCCAGCAGCCCTGACTGGTCCAATGAGCAGTTCTTC. The chain combines TRBV28 with TRBJ2-1, with D uncertain. The CDR3 length is 13 residues. In germline, CDR1 is MDHEN, CDR2 SYDVKM. V lost 6 bases, J lost 6 bases, and 12 bases lay in between.

Here the CDR3 reads CASSQEVRPSGLTDTQYF. As DNA, the CDR3 is TGTGCCAGCAGCCAAGAAGTTCGACCTAGCGGCCTCACAGATACGCAGTATTTT. The rearrangement joins TRBV14 to TRBJ2-3, with 7 bases matching TRBD2. V was clipped by 0 bases and J by 2 bases; unmatched bases: 11. The CDR3 has 18 residues. Germline CDR1 reads SGHDN; CDR2 reads FVKESK.

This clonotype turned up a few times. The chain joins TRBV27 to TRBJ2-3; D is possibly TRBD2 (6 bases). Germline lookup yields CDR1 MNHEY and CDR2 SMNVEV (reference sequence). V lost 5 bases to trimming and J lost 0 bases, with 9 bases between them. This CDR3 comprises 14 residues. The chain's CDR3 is CASSVSGSTDTQYF. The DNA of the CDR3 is TGTGCCAGCAGTGTTAGCGGAAGCACAGATACGCAGTATTTT.

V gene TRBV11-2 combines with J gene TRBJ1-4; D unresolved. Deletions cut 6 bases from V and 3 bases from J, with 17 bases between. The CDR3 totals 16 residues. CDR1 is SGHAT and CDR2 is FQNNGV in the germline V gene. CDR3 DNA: TGTGCCAGCAGGATAGCCGGGAGGGCCTCTAATGAAAAACTGTTTTTT. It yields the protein CASRIAGRASNEKLFF.

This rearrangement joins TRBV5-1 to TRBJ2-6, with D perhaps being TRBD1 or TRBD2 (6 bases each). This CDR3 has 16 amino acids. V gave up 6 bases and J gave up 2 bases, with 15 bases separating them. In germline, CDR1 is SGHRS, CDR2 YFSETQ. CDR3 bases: TGCGCCAGCAACCCGGAGGGGGGAGCTGGGGCCAACGTCCTGACTTTC. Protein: CASNPEGGAGANVLTF.

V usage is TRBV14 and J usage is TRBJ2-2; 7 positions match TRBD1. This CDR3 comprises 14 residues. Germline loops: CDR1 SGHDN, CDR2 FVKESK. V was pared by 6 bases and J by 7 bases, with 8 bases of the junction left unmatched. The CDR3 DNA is TGTGCCAGCAGACAGACAGGGTTAGACGGGGAGCTGTTTTTT. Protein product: CASRQTGLDGELFF. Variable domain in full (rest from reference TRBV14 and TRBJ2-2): EAGVTQFPSHSVIEKGQTVTLRCDPISGHDNLYWYRRVMGKEIKFLLHFVKESKQDESGMPNNRFLAERTGGTYSTLKVQPAELEDSGVYFCASRQTGLDGELFFGEGSRLTVL.

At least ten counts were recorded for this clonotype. In DNA form, the CDR3 reads TGTGCCAGCAGCGTAGGCGGGTCTACCTACAATGAGCAGTTCTTC. Translated, it gives CASSVGGSTYNEQFF. V and J are TRBV9 and TRBJ2-1; possible D gene TRBD2, 5 bases. CDR1 is SGDLS and CDR2 is YYNGEE in the germline V gene. The CDR3 is 15 residues long. Trimming removed 0 bases from V and 2 bases from J, with 9 bases in between. The variable domain in full, with the rest retrieved from reference TRBV9 and TRBJ2-1, is DSGVTQTPKHLITATGQRVTLRCSPRSGDLSVYWYQQSLDQGLQFLIQYYNGEERAKGNILERFSAQQFPDLHSELNLSSLELGDSALYFCASSVGGSTYNEQFFGPGTRLTVL.

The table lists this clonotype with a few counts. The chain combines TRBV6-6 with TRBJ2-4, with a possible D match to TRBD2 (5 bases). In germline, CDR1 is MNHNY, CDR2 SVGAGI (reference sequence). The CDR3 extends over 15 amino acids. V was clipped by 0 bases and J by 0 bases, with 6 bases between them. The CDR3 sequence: CASSYSEVAKNIQYF. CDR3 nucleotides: TGTGCCAGCAGTTACTCGGAGGTAGCCAAAAACATTCAGTACTTC.

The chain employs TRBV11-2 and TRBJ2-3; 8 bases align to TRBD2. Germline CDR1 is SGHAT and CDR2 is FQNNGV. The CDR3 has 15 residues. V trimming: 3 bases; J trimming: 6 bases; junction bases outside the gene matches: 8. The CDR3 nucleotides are TGTGCCAGCAGCTTGGTAGGCGGGAGGAGTGATACGCAGTATTTT. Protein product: CASSLVGGRSDTQYF.

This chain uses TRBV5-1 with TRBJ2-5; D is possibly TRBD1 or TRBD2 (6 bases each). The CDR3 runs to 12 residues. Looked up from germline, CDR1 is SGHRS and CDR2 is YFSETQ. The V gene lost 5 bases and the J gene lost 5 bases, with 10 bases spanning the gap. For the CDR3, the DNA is TGCGCCAGCAGTATAGGGGGGGAGACCCAGTACTTC. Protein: CASSIGGETQYF.

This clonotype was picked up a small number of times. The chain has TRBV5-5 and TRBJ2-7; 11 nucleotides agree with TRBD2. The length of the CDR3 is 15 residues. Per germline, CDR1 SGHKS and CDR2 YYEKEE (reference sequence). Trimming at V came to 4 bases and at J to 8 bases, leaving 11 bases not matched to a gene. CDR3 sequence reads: CASSTVGTSGLKQYF. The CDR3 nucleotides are TGTGCCAGCAGCACCGTCGGGACTAGCGGCCTTAAGCAGTACTTC.

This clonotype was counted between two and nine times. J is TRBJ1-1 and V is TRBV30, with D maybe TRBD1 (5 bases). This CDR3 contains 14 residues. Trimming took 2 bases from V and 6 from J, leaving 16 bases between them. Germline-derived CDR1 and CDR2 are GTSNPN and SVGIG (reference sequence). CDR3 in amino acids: CAWSQGTGVAEAFF. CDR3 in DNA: TGTGCCTGGAGTCAGGGCACCGGAGTCGCTGAAGCTTTCTTT.